The rows below give T cell receptor beta chains drawn from one sample of a study of Graves' ophthalmopathy and Graves' hyperthyroidism. TCRdb independently ran MiXCR on the multiplex PCR reads; one entry per CDR3 protein. In the table there are roughly 220,000 distinct CDR3 sequences, about 46% of which are singletons. The sample consisted of peripheral blood. The receptors here all came from an adult man with Graves' ophthalmopathy. Both conserved end residues are part of each CDR3. A D gene is named only where the DNA matches it firmly. A row's size may be missing; if present it is once, few, many or a size class.

j_gene | d_gene | abundance | v_gene | CDR3nt | CDR3aa
TRBJ1-1 | . | . | TRBV7-2 | TGTGCCAGCAGCGGGGGGAGCAGGAGTGAAGCTTTCTTT | CASSGGSRSEAFF
TRBJ1-6 | TRBD1 | . | TRBV9 | TGTGCCAGCAACAACCTGGGACAGGGGATTTATAATTCACCCCTCCACTTT | CASNNLGQGIYNSPLHF
TRBJ2-2 | . | . | TRBV10-3 | TGTGCCATCAGTGAAGGGCTAGCAGCTAACACCGGGGAGCTGTTTTTT | CAISEGLAANTGELFF
TRBJ1-5 | . | . | TRBV5-4 | TGCGCCAGCAGCCTACAGGAGAATCAGCCCCAGCATTTT | CASSLQENQPQHF
TRBJ2-5 | TRBD2 | . | TRBV29-1 | TGCAGCGTTGAAGATACTAGCGGGCCCCAAGAGACCCAGTACTTC | CSVEDTSGPQETQYF
TRBJ2-5 | TRBD1 | once | TRBV25-1 | TGTGCCAGCAGTGAAGGACAGGGGAACCGAGAGACCCAGTACTTC | CASSEGQGNRETQYF
TRBJ2-2 | TRBD2 | few | TRBV7-2 | TGTGCCAGCAGCCGCCGGACTAGCGGGGGGAACACCGGGGAGCTGTTTTTT | CASSRRTSGGNTGELFF
TRBJ1-5 | . | many | TRBV25-1 | TGTGCCAGCAGTCCCTTGGACAGTCAGAGAGATCAGCCCCAGCATTTT | CASSPLDSQRDQPQHF
TRBJ2-7 | . | . | TRBV10-3 | TGTGCCACGTCGACAGCTAGCTCCTACGAGCAGTACTTC | CATSTASSYEQYF
TRBJ2-7 | TRBD2 | . | TRBV24-1 | TGTGCCACCAGTGATTTGCGGACTAGCATCTACGAGCAGTACTTC | CATSDLRTSIYEQYF
TRBJ1-1 | . | . | TRBV14 | TGTGCCAGCAGCCAAGGGGTTAGCACTGAAGCTTTCTTT | CASSQGVSTEAFF
TRBJ2-7 | TRBD1 | . | TRBV7-9 | TGTGCCAGCACCATTGGGGGACAGGGGGCTTACGAGCAGTACTTC | CASTIGGQGAYEQYF
TRBJ2-5 | . | many | TRBV15 | TGTGCCACCAGCGGCAGGGGGGGACAAGAGACCCAGTACTTC | CATSGRGGQETQYF
TRBJ2-2 | . | few | TRBV12-3/TRBV12-4 | TGTGCCAGCACTAAAAAGGGGCAGGGTCGCGCCGGGGAGCTGTTTTTT | CASTKKGQGRAGELFF
TRBJ2-5 | . | . | TRBV3-1 | TGTGCCAGCAGCCCTCAGACCCAAGAAGAGACCCAGTACTTC | CASSPQTQEETQYF
TRBJ1-5 | . | . | TRBV12-3/TRBV12-4 | TGTGCCAGCAGGAGTAGACAGAGCAATCAGCCCCAGCATTTT | CASRSRQSNQPQHF
TRBJ2-2 | . | few | TRBV18 | TGTGCCAGCTCTCCCTATACATCGAACACCGGGGAGCTGTTTTTT | CASSPYTSNTGELFF
TRBJ1-4 | . | . | TRBV7-8 | TGTGCCAGCAGCTTAGTTGGCAGAGGAAGCACTAATGAAAAACTGTTTTTT | CASSLVGRGSTNEKLFF
TRBJ1-1 | TRBD1 | once | TRBV29-1 | TGCAGCGTTGGGAGGTGGACAGGGGGCTGGGAAAGGAACACTGAAGCTTTCTTT | CSVGRWTGGWERNTEAFF
TRBJ1-2 | . | few | TRBV7-3 | TGTGCCAGCAGCTCGGAGGGAGGCTACACCTTC | CASSSEGGYTF
TRBJ1-4 | . | . | TRBV10-3 | TGTGCCAGCAGTTCCAGCAGGGACAATGAAAAACTGTTTTTT | CASSSSRDNEKLFF
TRBJ2-7 | . | many | TRBV25-1 | TGTGCCAGCAGGGGGAACAGGCTGGTGGGGCAGTACTTC | CASRGNRLVGQYF
TRBJ1-5 | TRBD1 | . | TRBV10-3 | TGTGCCACCGCCCGGGACAGGGAGCGCAATCAGCCCCAGCATTTT | CATARDRERNQPQHF
TRBJ1-5 | . | . | TRBV15 | TGTGCCACCAGCAGAGCACGGCAGACCAATCAGCCCCAGCATTTT | CATSRARQTNQPQHF
TRBJ1-1 | . | . | TRBV10-3 | TGTGCCATCAGTGAAGAAGTCGAAGCTTTCTTT | CAISEEVEAFF
TRBJ1-6 | . | few | TRBV9 | TGTGCCAGCAGCCAAATTGGGAATTCACCCCTCCACTTT | CASSQIGNSPLHF
TRBJ1-3 | . | few | TRBV24-1 | TGTGCCACCAGGGGACTGGGGGGTGGGGGAAACACCATATATTTT | CATRGLGGGGNTIYF
TRBJ2-3 | . | few | TRBV20-1 | TGCAGTGCTAGAAAGCGGCTAAGGATAGATACGCAGTATTTT | CSARKRLRIDTQYF
TRBJ2-2 | . | . | TRBV24-1 | TGTGCCACCAGTGGGGACTGGCAGAACACCGGGGAGCTGTTTTTT | CATSGDWQNTGELFF
TRBJ2-7 | TRBD2 | . | TRBV20-1 | TGCAGTGCTAGAGATGGGACTAGCGGGGGAGACGAGCAGTACTTC | CSARDGTSGGDEQYF
TRBJ1-1 | TRBD1 | few | TRBV10-3 | TGTGCCATCGGCCGGGACAGGTCGAGCACTGAAGCTTTCTTT | CAIGRDRSSTEAFF
TRBJ1-5 | . | few | TRBV6-6 | TGTGCCAGCAGCGCTGGAGGGGAATCTCAGCCCCAGCATTTT | CASSAGGESQPQHF
TRBJ2-5 | . | once | TRBV5-1 | TGCGCCAGCAGCCAAGTCAAAGGGACACTCCAAGAGACCCAGTACTTC | CASSQVKGTLQETQYF
TRBJ2-7 | . | . | TRBV12-3/TRBV12-4 | TGTGCCAGCAGGGAGGGGGGGGCCGCCTACGAGCAGTACTTC | CASREGGAAYEQYF
TRBJ2-7 | TRBD2 | . | TRBV7-7 | TGTGCTAGCAGCCCGGGACTAGCGGGAGGAGAGCAGTACTTC | CASSPGLAGGEQYF
TRBJ2-7 | . | . | TRBV12-3/TRBV12-4 | TGTGCCAGCAGTTTACAGGGGCTCTCCTACGAGCAGTACTTC | CASSLQGLSYEQYF
TRBJ1-5 | . | . | TRBV5-1 | TGCGCCAGCAGCTTGGCCGAGGGTCAGCCCCAGCATTTT | CASSLAEGQPQHF
TRBJ2-2 | TRBD1 | . | TRBV12-3/TRBV12-4 | TGTGCCAGCAGGCAGGGGGCATCGAACACCGGGGAGCTGTTTTTT | CASRQGASNTGELFF
TRBJ1-2 | . | . | TRBV7-6 | TGTGCCAGCAGCTTAGCGTACAGGAAGAGGGATAACACCTTC | CASSLAYRKRDNTF
TRBJ1-1 | TRBD1 | . | TRBV2 | TGTGCCAGCAGTGATAGGACAGGGGAGGGAACTGAAGCTTTCTTT | CASSDRTGEGTEAFF
TRBJ1-6 | . | few | TRBV6-5 | TGTGCCAGCAGCCAACGGAACGGGGGGCTATCCTATAATTCACCCCTCCACTTT | CASSQRNGGLSYNSPLHF
TRBJ2-5 | . | few | TRBV9 | TGTGCCAGCAGCGGGTCCCAAGAGACCCAGTACTTC | CASSGSQETQYF